Below, one T cell receptor (beta chain) is given with its context. Its antigen remains undetermined. Base qualities were left out, and no much larger clone turns up one base away. Collaborating institutions collected whole blood in K2EDTA tubes following their own protocols. Collaborator samples were shipped for TCRbeta analysis as frozen whole blood, isolated PBMCs, or DNA extracted from either sample type. The CDR3 spans 13 residues, from the cysteine through the phenylalanine. Of the read, only the CDR3 DNA is kept; its 39 bases are in frame from base 1. CDR1 and CDR2 are drawn from the germline V gene: SGHTA, FQGTGA. V drops 5 bases and J drops 8 bases, leaving 15 bases in between. This specimen belongs to a study of blood T cell repertoires in COVID-19 (dated by TCRdb to 2020 to 2022). Regarding the complete study: Samples from collaborators originated in the United States, Italy and Spain and spanned both the acute and convalescent phases of COVID-19. The material from the prospective study consisted of cDNA or gDNA derived from T cells, B-cell-depleted T cells, or PBMCs. Subjects who had been exposed to COVID-19, were actively infected with it, or had recovered from it provided the deeply sampled blood TCRbeta repertoires that made up the dataset. A freely available public database, intended as a resource for researchers studying the immune response to SARS-CoV-2, is where the repertoires were released. The samples were drawn from two sources: the first 160 participants of the ongoing ImmuneRACE study, and 1,000 to 1,500 subjects contributed by 6 global collaborators. Sample metadata almost always included a de-identified subject ID, COVID-19 status, age in years and sex. Where available, HLA class I and class II types were taken from metadata supplied by the sample provider and were not determined by assay-based typing. Overall study outcomes, separate from this receptor: The amount of clinical and demographic metadata varied by source and participant and was provided uncurated.

The immunoSEQ Assay, a bias-controlled multiplex PCR, was used to amplify TCRbeta CDR3 regions from genomic DNA. The authors' analysis ran thus. Nucleated cell counts per sample were estimated from amplification of reference gene primers within the assay. To quantify the absolute abundance of each unique TCRbeta CDR3 rearrangement, sequence reads were collapsed and filtered. For each sample, productive Simpson clonality was calculated as the square root of Simpson's diversity index over productive rearrangements. Imported from immuneACCESS, the table was reduced by TCRdb to in-frame sequences with V and J called. These copies leave out some clones; in studies compared against another copy, an unresolved V gene accounts for under half, and the cause of the remainder is not known. V and J calls and clone size are given by that table; D and trimming were obtained from the DNA. The sample table lists 30,000 to 40,000 clones, around 86% of them with a count of one. Jointly, the top ten make up over 55% of the sample.

The sequence is built from TRBV7-3 and TRBJ1-1; the D gene is not confidently resolved. The origin of this receptor is a man aged 65 to 85 with acute or convalescent COVID-19. The sample comprised peripheral blood. The CDR3 in this case is CASSLSLEGEAFF. In nucleotide form, the sequence is TGTGCCAGCAGCCTCTCCTTGGAGGGCGAAGCTTTCTTT.